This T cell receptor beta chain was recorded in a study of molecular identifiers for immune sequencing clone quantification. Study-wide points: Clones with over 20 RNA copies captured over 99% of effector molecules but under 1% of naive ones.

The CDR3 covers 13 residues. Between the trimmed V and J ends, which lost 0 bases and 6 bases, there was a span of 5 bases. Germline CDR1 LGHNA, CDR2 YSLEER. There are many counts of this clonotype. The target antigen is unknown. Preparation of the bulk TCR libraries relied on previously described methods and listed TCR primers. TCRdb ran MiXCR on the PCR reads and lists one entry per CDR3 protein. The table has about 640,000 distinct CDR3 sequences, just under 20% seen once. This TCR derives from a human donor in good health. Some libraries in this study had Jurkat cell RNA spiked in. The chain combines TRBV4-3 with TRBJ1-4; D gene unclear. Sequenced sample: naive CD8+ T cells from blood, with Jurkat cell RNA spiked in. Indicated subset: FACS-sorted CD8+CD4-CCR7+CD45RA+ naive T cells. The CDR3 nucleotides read TGCGCCAGCAGCCAAGACGGTTATGAAAAACTGTTTTTT. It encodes CASSQDGYEKLFF.